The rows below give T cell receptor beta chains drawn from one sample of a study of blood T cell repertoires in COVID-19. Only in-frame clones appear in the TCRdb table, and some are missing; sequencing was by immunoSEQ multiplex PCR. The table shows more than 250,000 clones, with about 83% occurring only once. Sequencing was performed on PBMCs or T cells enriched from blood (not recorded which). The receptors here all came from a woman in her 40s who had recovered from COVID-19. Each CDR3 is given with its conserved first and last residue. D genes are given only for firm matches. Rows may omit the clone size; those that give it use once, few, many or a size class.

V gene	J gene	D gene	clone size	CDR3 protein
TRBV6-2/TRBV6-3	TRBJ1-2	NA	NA	CASTPGRGSFGYTF
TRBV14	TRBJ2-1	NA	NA	CASRKSPGAGTPRAYNEQFF
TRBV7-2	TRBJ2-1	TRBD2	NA	CASSSQRGTTSFEQFF
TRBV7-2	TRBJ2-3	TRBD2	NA	CASSLGLAGGTDTQYF
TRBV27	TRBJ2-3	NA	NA	CASSWSGTDTQYF
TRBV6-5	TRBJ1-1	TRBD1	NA	CASRHRKGGVTEAFF
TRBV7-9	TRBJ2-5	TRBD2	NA	CASSMGLAKETQYF
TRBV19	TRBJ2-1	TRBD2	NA	CASSISGSGVGYNEQFF
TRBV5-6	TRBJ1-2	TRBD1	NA	CASSLLNRGIYGYTF
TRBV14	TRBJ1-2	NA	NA	CASSRERDYGYTF
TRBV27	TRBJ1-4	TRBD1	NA	CASSYLGTGVEKLFF
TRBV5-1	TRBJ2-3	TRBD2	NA	CASSLKRTSGRASTDTQYF
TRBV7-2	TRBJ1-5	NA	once	CASSLGGGQPQHF
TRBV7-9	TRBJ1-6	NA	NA	CASGKQGLINSPLHF
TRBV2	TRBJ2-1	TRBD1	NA	CASSGQGNEQFF
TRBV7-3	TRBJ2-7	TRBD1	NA	CASSPKGADRVGYEQYF
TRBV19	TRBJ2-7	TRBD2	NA	CASSTGLAGGLVGEQYF
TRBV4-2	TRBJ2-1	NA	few	CASSQDRNEQFF
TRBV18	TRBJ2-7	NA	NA	CASSLDGTYEQYF
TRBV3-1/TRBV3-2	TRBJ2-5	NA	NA	CASSLRDTQETQYF
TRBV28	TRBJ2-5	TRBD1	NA	CASSRPGTGAETQYF
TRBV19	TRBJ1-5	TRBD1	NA	CASSILDRDNQPQHF
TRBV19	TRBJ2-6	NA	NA	CASIKGSGANVLTF
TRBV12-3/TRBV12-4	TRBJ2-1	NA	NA	CASTLGLGGEQFF
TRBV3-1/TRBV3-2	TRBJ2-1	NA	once	CASSPEREKQFF
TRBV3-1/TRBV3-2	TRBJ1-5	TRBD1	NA	CASSLGQGAGQPQHF
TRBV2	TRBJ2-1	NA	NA	CASSALSSYNEQFF
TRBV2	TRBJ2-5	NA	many	CASSSPQETQYF
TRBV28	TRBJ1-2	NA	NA	CASRSGVWGYTF
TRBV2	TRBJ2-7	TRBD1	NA	CASRVGTGDYEQYF
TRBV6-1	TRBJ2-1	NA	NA	CASSEGRGDSYNEQFF
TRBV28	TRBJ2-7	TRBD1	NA	CASSSPGQGASYEQYF
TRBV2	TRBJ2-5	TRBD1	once	CASRGQGVPQETQYF
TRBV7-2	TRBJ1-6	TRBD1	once	CASSKQGWNSPLHF
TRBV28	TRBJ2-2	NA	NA	CASIPQALTGELFF
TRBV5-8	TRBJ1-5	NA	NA	CASSVGRRREPQHF
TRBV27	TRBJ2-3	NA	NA	CASSLTSGSTDTQYF
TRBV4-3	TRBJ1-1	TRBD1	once	CASGTRDRGILNTEAFF
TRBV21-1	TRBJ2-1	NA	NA	CASSKGGTGRTSYNEQFF
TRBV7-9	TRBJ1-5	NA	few	CASSLGGSAQPQHF
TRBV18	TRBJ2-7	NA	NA	CASSPKVGQEGPYEQYF
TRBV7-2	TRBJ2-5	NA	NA	CASSFNRAQETQYF
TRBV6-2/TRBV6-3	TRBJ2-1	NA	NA	CASSYDGGGTYNEQFF
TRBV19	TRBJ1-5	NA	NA	CASTREAGYQPQHF
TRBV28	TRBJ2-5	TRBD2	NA	CASSTVRTSGSGETQYF
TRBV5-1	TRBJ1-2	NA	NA	CASSLANGPLTRGYTF
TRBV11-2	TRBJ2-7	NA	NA	CASSLGAFSYEQYF
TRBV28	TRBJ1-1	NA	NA	CATETPGKAFF
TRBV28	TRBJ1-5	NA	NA	CASGGNLIDPNQPQHF
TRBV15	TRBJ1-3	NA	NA	CATSSNRELAGNTIYF
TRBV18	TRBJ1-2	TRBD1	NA	CASSAPDRVGYGYTF
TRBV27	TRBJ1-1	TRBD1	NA	CASNSRQGGLNTEAFF
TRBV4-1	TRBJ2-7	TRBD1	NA	CASSQVPTGGGYEQYF
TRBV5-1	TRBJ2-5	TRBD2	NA	CASSKDAAGVGETQYF
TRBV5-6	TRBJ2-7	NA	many	CASSLGQGKLASVTYEQYF
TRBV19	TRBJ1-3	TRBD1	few	CASSTPGDRSSGNTIYF
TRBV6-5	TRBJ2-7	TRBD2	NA	CASRALAGAYEQYF
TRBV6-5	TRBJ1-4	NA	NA	CASMGAQYEKLFF
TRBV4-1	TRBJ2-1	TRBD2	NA	CASSRTSGSISYNEQFF